The rows below give T cell receptor beta chains drawn from one sample of a study of blood T cell repertoires in COVID-19. The protocol was immunoSEQ multiplex PCR, while the TCRdb copy is restricted to in-frame clones and leaves out a portion. The data show roughly 200,000 clones, around four fifths seen once. The source material was peripheral blood. The receptors here all came from a woman of 80 years or more with COVID-19, enrolled during active disease. Both conserved end residues are part of each CDR3. The order of the fields is CDR3 protein, V gene, J gene.

cdr3_aa: CASSPGQGLNTEAFF
v_call: TRBV9
j_call: TRBJ1-1

cdr3_aa: CASSYLAGVGDEQFF
v_call: TRBV7-2
j_call: TRBJ2-1

cdr3_aa: CASRQGQGGQPQHF
v_call: TRBV28
j_call: TRBJ1-5

cdr3_aa: CASSLGQFKNSPLHF
v_call: TRBV5-6
j_call: TRBJ1-6

cdr3_aa: CAWDPGTGRYNEQFF
v_call: TRBV30
j_call: TRBJ2-1

cdr3_aa: CAISGGNTNQPQHF
v_call: TRBV10-3
j_call: TRBJ1-5

cdr3_aa: CASSLVAGLGNEQFF
v_call: TRBV10-1
j_call: TRBJ2-1

cdr3_aa: CASSRIQGAWAEAFF
v_call: TRBV5-8
j_call: TRBJ1-1

cdr3_aa: CASSVTGTGQETQYF
v_call: TRBV18
j_call: TRBJ2-5

cdr3_aa: CASSKGRDRDEGNQPQHF
v_call: TRBV21-1
j_call: TRBJ1-5

cdr3_aa: CASSQSIGYEQYF
v_call: TRBV16
j_call: TRBJ2-7

cdr3_aa: CASSQDREDIQYF
v_call: TRBV4-2
j_call: TRBJ2-4

cdr3_aa: CASSPLGQEAFF
v_call: TRBV18
j_call: TRBJ1-1

cdr3_aa: CASPGESNQPQHF
v_call: TRBV3-1/TRBV3-2
j_call: TRBJ1-5

cdr3_aa: CASSSQGAGGTEAFF
v_call: TRBV7-2
j_call: TRBJ1-1

cdr3_aa: CATSRDGDRGYGYTF
v_call: TRBV15
j_call: TRBJ1-2

cdr3_aa: CASSLSGQSNQPQHF
v_call: TRBV28
j_call: TRBJ1-5

cdr3_aa: CASSYSSSGRAYEQYF
v_call: TRBV6-5
j_call: TRBJ2-7

cdr3_aa: CASRGRDRGRNEQFF
v_call: TRBV10-2
j_call: TRBJ2-1

cdr3_aa: CASSSRTGYNSPLHF
v_call: TRBV9
j_call: TRBJ1-6

cdr3_aa: CASRRASGREETQYF
v_call: TRBV2
j_call: TRBJ2-5

cdr3_aa: CASSPTGVTQETQYF
v_call: TRBV5-8
j_call: TRBJ2-5

cdr3_aa: CASSLSRQGRGETQYF
v_call: TRBV5-1
j_call: TRBJ2-5

cdr3_aa: CASSPTGYSNQPQHF
v_call: TRBV18
j_call: TRBJ1-5

cdr3_aa: CATSDPTGSGYTF
v_call: TRBV24-1
j_call: TRBJ1-2

cdr3_aa: CASSIQNRRLYEQYF
v_call: TRBV5-6
j_call: TRBJ2-7

cdr3_aa: CASSLRELPETQYF
v_call: TRBV7-9
j_call: TRBJ2-5

cdr3_aa: CASSRTSGGGLAKNIQYF
v_call: TRBV27
j_call: TRBJ2-4

cdr3_aa: CASDDRGYNSPLHF
v_call: TRBV19
j_call: TRBJ1-6